The T cell receptor (beta chain) under discussion was sequenced for a study of blood T cell repertoires in COVID-19. The repertoire was sequenced with immunoSEQ multiplex PCR; TCRdb's copy has only in-frame clones and lacks some. Counted here are approximately 100,000 clones, 70% to 90% occurring once; the ten biggest clones make up roughly 4.2%. Germline CDR1 is SGHNT and CDR2 is YYREEE (reference sequence). Trimming took off 4 bases at V and 2 bases at J, with 6 bases between the two ends. The CDR3 spans 13 residues. This TCR derives from a human donor with COVID-19, enrolled during active disease. The donor label of this sample is uncertain. The chain couples TRBV5-4 to TRBJ2-2; no clear D gene. Sequenced input: peripheral blood. The CDR3 nucleotides read TGTGCCAGCAGCATGACTAACACCGGGGAGCTGTTTTTT. It yields the protein CASSMTNTGELFF. Looking up the rest from reference TRBV5-4 and TRBJ2-2 gives the full variable domain: ETGVTQSPTHLIKTRGQQVTLRCSSQSGHNTVSWYQQALGQGPQFIFQYYREEENGRGNFPPRFSGLQFPNYSSELNVNALELDDSALYLCASSMTNTGELFFGEGSRLTVL.